The 17 T cell receptor beta chains listed next were all sequenced from one sample in a study of T cell responses to AZD1222 COVID-19 vaccine. TCRdb keeps only in-frame clones here, not all; method: immunoSEQ multiplex PCR. The repertoire consists of 100,000 to 150,000 clones, with roughly nine tenths occurring once and the leading ten covering 1.5% to 1.8%. The input for sequencing was peripheral blood, taken on day 0 of AZD1222 vaccination. Receptors originate from an adult in good health.

The rearrangement links TRBV19 to TRBJ2-1; 11 bases match TRBD2. Germline assignment: CDR1 LNHDA and CDR2 SQIVND (reference sequence). V lost 4 bases and J lost 7; bases outside the gene matches: 9. This CDR3 spans 16 amino acids. DNA of the CDR3: TGTGCCAGTAGTAGTACTAGCGGGAGTATCGATAATGAGCAGTTCTTC. This translates into CASSSTSGSIDNEQFF. Full variable domain (remainder filled in from reference TRBV19 and TRBJ2-1): DGGITQSPKYLFRKEGQNVTLSCEQNLNHDAMYWYRQDPGQGLRLIYYSQIVNDFQKGDIAEGYSVSREKKESFPLTVTSAQKNPTAFYLCASSSTSGSIDNEQFFGPGTRLTVL.

J is TRBJ2-6 and V is TRBV11-3; 9 bases line up with TRBD1. V lost 6 bases, J lost 7 bases, and 7 bases stayed unmatched. The V gene's germline CDR1 is SGHNT and CDR2 YENEEA. The CDR3 length is 15 residues. CDR3 DNA sequence: TGTGCCAGCAGTCCTCCGACAGGGGGAGCCAACGTCCTGACTTTC. It encodes CASSPPTGGANVLTF.

This clone is a singleton in its sample. The rearrangement links TRBV28 to TRBJ2-1; no firm D call. With 2 bases removed from V and 4 bases from J, the gap between germline ends came to 3 bases. Germline loops: CDR1 MDHEN, CDR2 SYDVKM. This CDR3 spans 12 amino acids. DNA of the CDR3: TGTGCCAGCAGTTTAAAGTACAATGAGCAGTTCTTC. It codes for CASSLKYNEQFF.

The V and J genes are TRBV3-1 (or the pseudogene TRBV3-2) and TRBJ1-2, with a weak D call TRBD1 (6 bases). V gave up 4 bases and J gave up 7 bases, with 13 bases separating them. The germline V gene encodes CDR1 LGHDT and CDR2 YNNKEL (reference sequence). CDR3 length: 13 residues. The CDR3 spells CASSPRGAGGYTF. Here the CDR3 DNA reads TGTGCCAGCAGCCCACGGGGGGCGGGTGGCTACACCTTC.

This clone showed up just a few times. An end of the junction does not agree with germline; a read error may underlie this. The chain carries TRBV7-9 and TRBJ2-1; no clear D gene. In germline, CDR1 is SEHNR, CDR2 FQNEAQ (reference sequence). This CDR3 is built from 14 residues. For the CDR3, the DNA is TGTGCCAGCAGCCTCCTGGGCTCTTACAACGAGCAGTTCTTC. Translation gives CASSLLGSYNEQFF.

The count of this clone is one. This chain uses TRBV6-2 or TRBV6-3 with TRBJ2-3, with 14 bases that match TRBD2. The CDR3 is 19 amino acids. Losses at the gene ends were 4 bases for V and 2 bases for J; bases not matched to a gene: 11. The germline gives CDR1 MNHEY, CDR2 SVGEGT. The CDR3 bases are TGTGCCAGCAGTTTGTCGACTAGCGGGAGGGCCTTTCCCACAGATACGCAGTATTTT. Translated, it gives CASSLSTSGRAFPTDTQYF.

This rearrangement joins TRBV7-5 to TRBJ2-5. TRBV7-5 constitutes a pseudogene. The CDR3 is 17 residues long. The chain's CDR3 is CARSPAWQKGSRETQYF. In nucleotides, the CDR3 is TGTGCCAGAAGCCCCGCGTGGCAGAAAGGGTCACGGGAGACCCAGTACTTC.

The chain carries TRBV6-5 and TRBJ1-4; 11 bases are shared with TRBD1. The germline V gene has CDR1 MNHEY and CDR2 SVGAGI. Trimming cost V 5 bases and J 7 bases; bases outside gene matches: 6. This CDR3 spans 15 amino acids. The CDR3 DNA reads as TGTGCCAGCAGTCTGATCGGGACAGGGGGTGAAAAACTGTTTTTT. As protein: CASSLIGTGGEKLFF.

J is TRBJ2-5 and V is TRBV11-3; D is possibly TRBD2 (5 bases). V lost 4 bases and J 5 bases, leaving 11 bases between the germline ends. The CDR3 has 13 amino acids. The germline gives CDR1 SGHNT, CDR2 YENEEA. CDR3 DNA: TGTGCCAGCAGCTATGGACTCTCGGAGACCCAGTACTTC. Protein product: CASSYGLSETQYF.

The rearrangement links TRBV30 to TRBJ1-1; maybe TRBD1 (6 bases). This CDR3 has 14 amino acids. CDR1 and CDR2 from the germline V gene are GTSNPN and SVGIG (reference sequence). V was shortened by 3 bases and J by 9 bases, with 20 bases between the two germline ends. CDR3 sequence reads: CAWRGLREGVKAFF. CDR3 sequence (DNA): TGTGCCTGGAGGGGACTTAGAGAGGGGGTGAAAGCTTTCTTT.

This clone was recorded only once. V and J are TRBV6-5 and TRBJ2-7; D is perhaps TRBD2 (6 bases). The CDR3 is 13 residues long. Germline lookup yields CDR1 MNHEY and CDR2 SVGAGI. Trimming removed 6 bases at V and 1 base at J, with 10 bases between. The CDR3 DNA reads as TGTGCCAGCAGCACGGGACTGTCCTACGAGCAGTACTTC. Encoded protein: CASSTGLSYEQYF.

The rearrangement links TRBV7-9 to TRBJ1-1; D gene unclear. CDR3 length equals 13 residues. CDR1 and CDR2 from the germline V gene are SEHNR and FQNEAQ (reference sequence). V was pared by 5 bases and J by 4 bases, with 11 bases between. Here the CDR3 reads CASSPPSRTEAFF. The CDR3 nucleotides are TGTGCCAGCAGCCCCCCGTCGCGCACTGAAGCTTTCTTT.

The chain uses TRBV7-2 and TRBJ2-2; TRBD1 is a possible D gene (6 bases). The germline CDR1 and CDR2 sequences are SGHTA and FQGNSA. This CDR3 has 19 residues. V gave up 7 bases and J gave up 5 bases, with 29 bases separating them. The CDR3 reads CASTPPGRLGAGLTGELFF. The CDR3 region has the DNA TGTGCCAGCACCCCCCCAGGCAGGTTGGGGGCCGGGCTGACCGGGGAGCTGTTTTTT.

This CDR3 is CASSSEDTEAFF. The CDR3 DNA reads as TGTGCCAGCAGTTCAGAAGACACTGAAGCTTTCTTT. The chain links TRBV28 to TRBJ1-1; no firm D call. Germline V gene sequence: CDR1 MDHEN, CDR2 SYDVKM. The length of the CDR3 is 12 residues. Trimming cost V 4 bases and J 3 bases, with 6 bases left between them. The whole variable domain, remainder taken from reference TRBV28 and TRBJ1-1, is DVKVTQSSRYLVKRTGEKVFLECVQDMDHENMFWYRQDPGLGLRLIYFSYDVKMKEKGDIPEGYSVSREKKERFSLILESASTNQTSMYLCASSSEDTEAFFGQGTRLTVV.

The rearrangement uses TRBV19 and TRBJ1-2, with a tentative D call TRBD1 (5 bases). Trimming stripped 7 bases from V and 0 bases from J, with 6 bases between. Germline CDR1 is LNHDA and CDR2 is SQIVND (reference sequence). This CDR3 contains 12 residues. The CDR3 loop reads CASMGPNYGYTF. The CDR3 DNA is TGTGCCAGTATGGGGCCTAACTATGGCTACACCTTC.

V is TRBV19 and J is TRBJ2-7, with 8 bases identical to TRBD2. CDR1 LNHDA and CDR2 SQIVND come from the germline V gene (reference sequence). There are 13 residues in the CDR3. V lost 7 bases, J lost 1 base, and 3 bases stayed unmatched. The CDR3 here is CASTPGGSYEQYF. The CDR3 nucleotides read TGTGCCAGTACCCCGGGGGGGTCCTACGAGCAGTACTTC.

The gene calls are TRBV27 and TRBJ2-1; a possible D gene is TRBD1 (5 bases). V dropped 6 bases and J dropped 6 bases, with 12 bases sitting between them. The CDR3 extends over 13 amino acids. CDR1 MNHEY and CDR2 SMNVEV come from the germline V gene (reference sequence). The CDR3 DNA follows: TGTGCCAGCAGCCCTCCCAGGGCCAATGAGCAGTTCTTC. Translating gives CASSPPRANEQFF.